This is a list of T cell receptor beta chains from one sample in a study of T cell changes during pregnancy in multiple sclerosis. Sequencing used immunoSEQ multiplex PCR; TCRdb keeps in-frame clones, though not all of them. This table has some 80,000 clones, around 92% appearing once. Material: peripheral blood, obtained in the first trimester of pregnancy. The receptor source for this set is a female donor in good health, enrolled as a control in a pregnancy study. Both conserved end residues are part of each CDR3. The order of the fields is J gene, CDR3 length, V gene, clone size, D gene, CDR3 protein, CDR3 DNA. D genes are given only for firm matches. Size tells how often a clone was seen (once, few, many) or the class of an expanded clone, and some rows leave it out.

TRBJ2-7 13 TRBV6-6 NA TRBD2 CASGTSGHYEQYF TGTGCCAGTGGGACTAGCGGCCACTACGAGCAGTACTTC
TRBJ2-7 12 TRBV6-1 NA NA CASNDNSYEQYF TGTGCCAGCAATGACAACTCCTACGAGCAGTACTTC
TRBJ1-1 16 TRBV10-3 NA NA CATTIGSGHGNTEAFF TGTGCCACGACGATAGGGTCCGGACACGGGAACACTGAAGCTTTCTTT
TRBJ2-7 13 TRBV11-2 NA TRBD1 CASRKDRGYEQYF TGTGCCAGCAGGAAGGACAGGGGCTACGAGCAGTACTTC
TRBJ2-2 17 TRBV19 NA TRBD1 CASSIPNRGRNTGELFF TGTGCCAGTAGTATCCCAAACAGGGGGCGAAACACCGGGGAGCTGTTTTTT
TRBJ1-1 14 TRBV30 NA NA CAWSSGRETVEAFF TGTGCCTGGAGTAGTGGAAGGGAGACTGTTGAAGCTTTCTTT
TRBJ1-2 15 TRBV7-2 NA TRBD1 CASSPGQARLGGYTF TGTGCCAGCAGCCCGGGACAGGCGCGCCTAGGGGGCTACACCTTC
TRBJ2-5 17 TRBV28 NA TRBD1 CASSLSGTGGRVRTQYF TGTGCCAGCAGTTTATCAGGGACAGGGGGTCGGGTTAGGACCCAGTACTTC
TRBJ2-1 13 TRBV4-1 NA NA CASSQVGNNEQFF TGCGCCAGCAGCCAAGTTGGCAACAATGAGCAGTTCTTC
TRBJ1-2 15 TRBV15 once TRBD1 CATSRAVQGPYGYTF TGTGCCACCAGCAGAGCCGTACAGGGGCCGTATGGCTACACCTTC
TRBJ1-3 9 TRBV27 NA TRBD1 CASRSGTGF TGTGCCAGCAGGTCCGGGACAGGGTTT
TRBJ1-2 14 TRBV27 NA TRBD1 CASWTGGRVGGYTF TGTGCCAGCTGGACAGGGGGCCGGGTTGGTGGCTACACCTTC
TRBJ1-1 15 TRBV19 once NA CASSIYSSSNTEAFF TGTGCCAGTAGTATATATAGCAGCTCAAACACTGAAGCTTTCTTT
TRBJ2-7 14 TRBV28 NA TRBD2 CASRGTSGSYEQYF TGTGCCAGCAGGGGGACTAGCGGGAGCTACGAGCAGTACTTC
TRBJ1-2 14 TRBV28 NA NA CASSLAGREYGYTF TGTGCCAGCAGTTTAGCCGGTAGGGAGTATGGCTACACCTTC
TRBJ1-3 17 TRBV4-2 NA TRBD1 CASSQDVGDRGRNTIYF TGTGCCAGCAGCCAAGATGTGGGGGACAGGGGGAGAAACACCATATATTTT
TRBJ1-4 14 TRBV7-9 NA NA CASSVPSRNEKLFF TGTGCCAGCAGCGTTCCGAGTCGGAATGAAAAACTGTTTTTT
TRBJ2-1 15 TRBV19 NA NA CASSIWQGTYNEQFF TGTGCCAGTAGTATTTGGCAGGGAACCTACAATGAGCAGTTCTTC
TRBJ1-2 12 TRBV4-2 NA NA CASSLIPGGYTF TGTGCCAGCAGCCTTATCCCCGGGGGCTACACCTTC
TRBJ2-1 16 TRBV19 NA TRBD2 CASRGGDGGSYNEQFF TGTGCCAGTAGGGGGGGGGACGGCGGCTCCTACAATGAGCAGTTCTTC
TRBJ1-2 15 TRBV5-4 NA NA CASSLDEGGNYGYTF TGTGCCAGCAGCTTGGACGAGGGGGGGAACTATGGCTACACCTTC
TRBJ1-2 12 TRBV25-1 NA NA CASSAGLDGYTF TGTGCCAGCAGTGCTGGGCTGGATGGCTACACCTTC
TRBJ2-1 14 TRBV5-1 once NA CASSSGGLLNEQFF TGCGCCAGCTCCTCAGGGGGACTGCTGAATGAGCAGTTCTTC
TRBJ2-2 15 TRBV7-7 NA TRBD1 CASSQDRVFTGELFF TGTGCCAGCAGCCAGGACAGGGTCTTCACCGGGGAGCTGTTTTTT
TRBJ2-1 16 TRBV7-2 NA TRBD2 CASSLARASGAFEQFF TGTGCCAGCAGCTTAGCGAGGGCTAGCGGGGCTTTCGAGCAGTTCTTC
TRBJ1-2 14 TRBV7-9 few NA CASSSLDSSMGYTF TGTGCCAGCAGCTCCTTGGACAGTTCTATGGGCTACACCTTC
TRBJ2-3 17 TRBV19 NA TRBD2 CASSIGTSGYSTDTQYF TGTGCCAGTAGTATAGGGACTAGCGGTTATAGCACAGATACGCAGTATTTT
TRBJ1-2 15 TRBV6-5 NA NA CASSRNTVLDYGYTF TGTGCCAGCAGCCGCAATACGGTACTTGACTATGGCTACACCTTC
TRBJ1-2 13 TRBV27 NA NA CASSPPGGAGYTF TGTGCCAGCAGTCCCCCCGGGGGGGCTGGCTACACCTTC
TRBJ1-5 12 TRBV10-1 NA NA CASSEDTQPQHF TGCGCCAGCAGTGAGGACACCCAGCCCCAGCATTTT
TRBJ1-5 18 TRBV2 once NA CASSEARLTSYSNQPQHF TGTGCCAGCAGCGAAGCTAGACTTACCTCCTATAGCAATCAGCCCCAGCATTTT
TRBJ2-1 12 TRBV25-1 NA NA CASSEQANEQFF TGTGCCAGCAGTGAGCAGGCCAATGAGCAGTTCTTC
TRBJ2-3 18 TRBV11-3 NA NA CASSLGPRLGGDTDTQYF TGTGCCAGCAGCTTAGGCCCCCGCCTAGGAGGGGACACAGATACGCAGTATTTT
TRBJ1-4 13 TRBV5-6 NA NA CASSPQSYEKLFF TGTGCCAGCAGCCCACAGAGCTATGAAAAACTGTTTTTT
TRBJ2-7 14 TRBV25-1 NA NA CASSPHGVVYEQYF TGTGCCAGCAGCCCCCACGGGGTAGTCTACGAGCAGTACTTC
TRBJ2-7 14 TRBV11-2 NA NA CASSSGPTNYEQYF TGTGCCAGCAGCTCAGGGCCGACCAACTACGAGCAGTACTTC
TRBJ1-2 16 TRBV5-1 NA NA CASSPGIGRYNYGYTF TGCGCCAGCAGCCCAGGTATCGGGAGATATAACTATGGCTACACCTTC
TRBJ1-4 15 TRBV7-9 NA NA CASSFGGQANEKLFF TGTGCCAGCAGCTTCGGGGGGCAGGCGAATGAAAAACTGTTTTTT
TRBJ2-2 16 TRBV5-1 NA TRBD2 CASAPPGTTNTGELFF TGCGCCAGCGCTCCCCCCGGGACTACAAACACCGGGGAGCTGTTTTTT
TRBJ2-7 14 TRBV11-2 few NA CASSFGSGRYEQYF TGTGCCAGCAGCTTCGGATCAGGGCGTTACGAGCAGTACTTC
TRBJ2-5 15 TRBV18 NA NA CASSPPARVGETQYF TGTGCCAGCTCCCCGCCAGCCCGGGTGGGAGAGACCCAGTACTTC
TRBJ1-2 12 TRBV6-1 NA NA CASGRHAYGYTF TGTGCCAGCGGGCGCCATGCCTATGGCTACACCTTC
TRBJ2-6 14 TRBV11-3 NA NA CASSGDSGANVLTF TGTGCCAGCAGTGGAGACTCTGGGGCCAACGTCCTGACTTTC
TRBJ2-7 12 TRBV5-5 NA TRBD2 CASRREGGEQYF TGTGCCAGCAGGCGGGAGGGCGGCGAGCAGTACTTC
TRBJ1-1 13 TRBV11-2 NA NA CASSLVRYTEAFF TGTGCCAGCAGCTTAGTTCGGTACACTGAAGCTTTCTTT